Below, 28 T cell receptor beta chains from the same sample are listed, as sequenced in a study of identical twins. Via MiXCR, TCRdb re-called the 5' RACE reads, giving one row per CDR3 protein. The sample yields 1.5 million to 2 million distinct CDR3 sequences, roughly 35% seen once. Sequencing was carried out using cord blood. These receptor sequences come from a newborn girl in good health.

This clonotype was seen a few times. J is TRBJ2-7 and V is TRBV24-1, with D perhaps matching TRBD2 (5 bases). V lost 4 bases and J 3 bases, leaving 6 bases between the germline ends. Germline loops: CDR1 KGHDR, CDR2 SFDVKD. The CDR3 length is 12 residues. The CDR3 DNA reads as TGTGCCACCAGTGACCGGGACTACGAGCAGTACTTC. Encoded protein: CATSDRDYEQYF.

V and J are TRBV28 and TRBJ1-2; a possible D gene is TRBD1 (5 bases). V was shortened by 7 bases and J by 8 bases, with 17 bases between the two germline ends. The CDR3 is 13 residues long. From germline, CDR1 is MDHEN and CDR2 SYDVKM. The CDR3: CASNPGTTGGYTF. The DNA for the CDR3 is TGTGCCAGCAACCCGGGGACGACGGGAGGCTACACCTTC.

This chain connects TRBV12-3 or TRBV12-4 to TRBJ2-2; D may be TRBD1 (5 bases). V lost 6 bases and J lost 7, with 12 bases in between. This CDR3 is built from 13 residues. CDR3 amino acids: CASRPFRGGELFF. In DNA, the CDR3 is TGTGCCAGCAGGCCCTTTAGGGGCGGGGAGCTGTTTTTT.

The rearrangement joins TRBV24-1 to TRBJ2-2; no reliable D call. There are 12 residues in the CDR3. Trimming shortened V by 6 bases and J by 3 bases, and 4 bases separated the two germline ends. Looked up from germline, CDR1 is KGHDR and CDR2 is SFDVKD. The CDR3, as DNA: TGTGCCACCAGTATAGACACCGGGGAGCTGTTTTTT. Translation: CATSIDTGELFF.

This clonotype was found a few times. This chain uses TRBV29-1 with TRBJ1-2; TRBD1 aligns across 12 bases. The CDR3 runs to 11 residues. Germline-derived CDR1 and CDR2 are SQVTM and ANQGSEA. Trimming at V came to 6 bases and at J to 11 bases, leaving 4 bases not matched to a gene. In nucleotides, the CDR3 is TGCAGCGTGGGACAGGGGGCAGGTTACACCTTC. Its translation: CSVGQGAGYTF.

Remarks on this clonotype: Germline and junction disagree at one end, which may indicate a read error. The rearrangement links TRBV28 to TRBJ2-5; 10 nucleotides align to TRBD2. Germline V gene sequence: CDR1 MDHEN, CDR2 SYDVKM. CDR3 length: 19 residues. CDR3: CASKVKGRTSGQPWETKYF. The CDR3 DNA reads as TGTGCCAGCAAGGTTAAGGGAAGGACTAGCGGCCAACCTTGGGAGACCAAGTACTTC.

This clonotype has a count of ten or more. This chain connects TRBV10-3 to TRBJ2-7, with no clear D. This CDR3 comprises 13 residues. Trimming removed 4 bases at V and 0 bases at J, with 7 bases between. The germline V gene encodes CDR1 ENHRY and CDR2 SYGVKD. The CDR3 protein is CAISVGGSYEQYF. The DNA of the CDR3 is TGTGCCATCAGTGTTGGTGGCTCCTACGAGCAGTACTTC.

This clonotype was detected only a few times. This chain links TRBV20-1 with TRBJ2-3; possible D gene TRBD2, 6 bases. V lost 5 bases and J 2 bases, leaving 14 bases between the germline ends. Germline CDR1 is DFQATT and CDR2 is SNEGSKA (reference sequence). This CDR3 is 14 amino acids long. The CDR3 DNA sequence: TGCAGTGCTCGAAGGACTAACCCCACAGATACGCAGTATTTT. Protein sequence: CSARRTNPTDTQYF.

This clonotype appeared a few times. This chain uses TRBV12-3 or TRBV12-4 with TRBJ2-5, with 8 positions matching TRBD2. This CDR3 is 16 amino acids long. Trimming cost V 4 bases and J 3 bases; bases outside gene matches: 10. The CDR3 here is CASSSGGVAKKETQYF. CDR3 sequence (DNA): TGTGCCAGCAGTTCGGGGGGGGTGGCGAAAAAAGAGACCCAGTACTTC.

Remarks on this clonotype: A read error may be the cause here, since a much bigger clone is one base away. The J gene is TRBJ2-7, the V gene TRBV9; D is perhaps TRBD2 (5 bases). The CDR3 runs to 15 residues. Germline-derived CDR1 and CDR2 are SGDLS and YYNGEE. The CDR3 spells CASSVGNGEYYKQYF. DNA of the CDR3: TGTGCCAGCAGCGTGGGAAACGGGGAGTACTACAAGCAGTACTTC.

The chain combines TRBV14 with TRBJ2-3; D call uncertain. Trimming took 3 bases from V and 0 from J, leaving 7 bases between them. The CDR3 runs 14 residues. CDR1 and CDR2 from the germline V gene are SGHDN and FVKESK. CDR3 sequence reads: CASSHPKSTDTQYF. The DNA for the CDR3 is TGTGCCAGCAGCCATCCCAAAAGCACAGATACGCAGTATTTT.

The chain is built from TRBV12-3 or TRBV12-4 and TRBJ2-1; 8 nucleotides align to TRBD2. There are 15 residues in the CDR3. The J segment lost 7 bases and the V segment lost 4 bases, leaving 9 bases of the junction unmatched. The CDR3 sequence is CASSSPGGPRNEQFF. The CDR3 DNA is TGTGCCAGCAGTTCGCCGGGAGGGCCGCGAAATGAGCAGTTCTTC.

This clonotype appeared a few times. The chain has TRBV4-1 and TRBJ2-5, with D perhaps matching TRBD1 or TRBD2 (5 bases each). The germline V gene encodes CDR1 MGHRA and CDR2 YSYEKL. The CDR3 covers 16 residues. V gave up 1 base and J gave up 6 bases, with 18 bases separating them. The DNA of the CDR3 is TGCGCCAGCAGCCAAGGGACGGGTTTGACGGGACAGACCCAGTACTTC. It codes for CASSQGTGLTGQTQYF.

This clonotype was counted ten times or more. The genes are TRBV28 and TRBJ2-7; 11 bases match TRBD2. Germline trimming cut 6 bases from V and 0 bases from J; bases unmatched to any gene: 4. Germline values: CDR1 MDHEN, CDR2 SYDVKM. This CDR3 is built from 15 residues. The CDR3 loop reads CASSRGTSGSYEQYF. The CDR3 DNA sequence: TGTGCCAGCAGCCGGGGGACTAGCGGCTCCTACGAGCAGTACTTC.

The chain joins TRBV5-6 to TRBJ2-3; 7 bases are shared with TRBD1. The germline V gene has CDR1 SGHDT and CDR2 YYEEEE. V dropped 1 base and J dropped 3; count of bases not matched to a gene: 5. This CDR3 spans 15 amino acids. This CDR3 is CASSLPDRRTDTQYF. Written as DNA, the CDR3 is TGTGCCAGCAGCTTGCCGGACAGGAGGACAGATACGCAGTATTTT.

The sample holds one count of this clonotype. The chain uses TRBV28 and TRBJ2-1; TRBD2 agrees at 11 bases. The J call is in doubt because the DNA end fits TRBJ2-7 better. Germline values: CDR1 MDHEN, CDR2 SYDVKM. The CDR3 extends over 16 amino acids. The CDR3 DNA sequence: TGTGCCAGCAGTTCGCAAGGGACTAGCGGCTACAATGAGCAGTACTTC. As protein: CASSSQGTSGYNEQYF.

In this sample, this clonotype turned up a few times. V usage is TRBV7-2 and J usage is TRBJ2-3; 7 nucleotides match TRBD1. Germline V gene lookup returns CDR1 SGHTA and CDR2 FQGNSA. The CDR3 loop spans 16 amino acids. Germline trimming cut 5 bases from V and 0 bases from J; bases unmatched to any gene: 8. CDR3 bases: TGTGCCAGCAGCGGCCTAGGACAGGCTAGCACAGATACGCAGTATTTT. Its translation: CASSGLGQASTDTQYF.

The chain recombines TRBV4-2 with TRBJ2-1, with unresolved D. This CDR3 has 15 residues. Per the germline V gene, CDR1 is LGHNA and CDR2 is YNFKEQ. Trimming left V 0 bases short and J 8 bases short, with 14 bases between. The CDR3 is CASSQDWTNDDEQFF. CDR3 coding DNA: TGTGCCAGCAGCCAAGATTGGACCAACGACGATGAGCAGTTCTTC.

CDR3 protein: CASSFKTGGQETQYF. The CDR3 bases are TGTGCCAGCAGTTTTAAGACAGGGGGCCAAGAGACCCAGTACTTC. V gene TRBV12-3 or TRBV12-4 combines with J gene TRBJ2-5, with TRBD1 identical over 9 bases. This CDR3 contains 15 residues. The ends lost 3 bases at V and 1 base at J; junction bases unmatched: 3.

This clonotype showed up just once. This chain uses TRBV9 with TRBJ2-1, with 11 bases that match TRBD2. V was clipped by 0 bases and J by 13 bases; unmatched bases: 12. CDR1 and CDR2 (germline): SGDLS, YYNGEE. The CDR3 runs to 16 residues. CDR3 DNA: TGTGCCAGCAGCGTAGTAGGACTAGCGGGCGGAGAGACCCAGTTCTTC. Translated, it gives CASSVVGLAGGETQFF.

This clonotype was observed a few times. This chain connects TRBV5-1 to TRBJ2-3, with D possibly TRBD2 on 6 matching bases. V was cut by 3 bases and J by 0 bases, with 11 bases left in between. The CDR3 sequence is 15 residues long. Germline-derived CDR1 and CDR2 are SGHRS and YFSETQ. CDR3 nucleotide sequence: TGCGCCAGCAGCTCGGGACTGGAAAGCACAGATACGCAGTATTTT. The encoded protein is CASSSGLESTDTQYF.

The CDR3 here is CASSPRTGWSMNTEAFF. DNA for the CDR3: TGTGCCAGCAGCCCACGGACAGGCTGGTCCATGAACACTGAAGCTTTCTTT. The chain carries TRBV11-2 and TRBJ1-1; 7 bases fit TRBD1. V lost 5 bases, J lost 0 bases, and 12 bases stayed unmatched. From germline, CDR1 is SGHAT and CDR2 FQNNGV. CDR3 size: 17 residues.

This clonotype has more than one count but fewer than ten. The V and J genes are TRBV5-8 and TRBJ2-6, with D unclear. In germline, CDR1 is SGHTS, CDR2 YDEGEE. This CDR3 contains 15 residues. The ends were cut back, 1 base at V and 2 bases at J, with 7 bases in the middle. The CDR3 DNA reads TGTGCCAGCAGCTTGCCGAGTACTGGGGCCAACGTCCTGACTTTC. Protein product: CASSLPSTGANVLTF.

This clonotype was seen a few times. V gene TRBV6-6 combines with J gene TRBJ2-5; 8 nucleotides agree with TRBD1. The CDR3 is 13 residues long. V gave up 5 bases and J gave up 4 bases; unmatched junction bases: 3. CDR1 MNHNY and CDR2 SVGAGI come from the germline V gene (reference sequence). The CDR3 reads CASSMDRVETQYF. CDR3 DNA sequence: TGTGCCAGCAGTATGGACAGGGTAGAGACCCAGTACTTC.

There are many counts of this clonotype. The chain combines TRBV27 with TRBJ1-2; no clear D gene. CDR1 and CDR2 (germline): MNHEY, SMNVEV (reference sequence). The CDR3 has 12 amino acids. The V gene lost 6 bases and the J gene lost 4 bases, with 9 bases spanning the gap. The CDR3 reads CASRSVTYGYTF. Here the CDR3 DNA reads TGTGCCAGCAGATCAGTTACCTATGGCTACACCTTC.

The chain couples TRBV11-2 to TRBJ2-1; maybe TRBD2 (6 bases). Deletions cut 1 base from V and 6 bases from J, with 16 bases between. The germline CDR1 and CDR2 sequences are SGHAT and FQNNGV. The CDR3 is 16 residues long. The CDR3 DNA sequence: TGTGCCAGCAGCTTAGGGGGGGACTCCCGCGGCAATGAGCAGTTCTTC. This sequence encodes CASSLGGDSRGNEQFF.

A few counts support this clonotype. The V gene is TRBV28, the J gene TRBJ2-7; 12 bases map to TRBD2. V shed 1 base and J 2 bases; nucleotides not matched to a gene: 6. Germline CDR1 and CDR2: MDHEN and SYDVKM. The CDR3 is made up of 17 amino acids. CDR3 in amino acids: CASSLFASGRAPYEQYF. The CDR3 DNA follows: TGTGCCAGCAGTTTATTCGCTAGCGGGAGGGCCCCCTACGAGCAGTACTTC. Together with reference TRBV28 and TRBJ2-7, the CDR3 gives the full variable domain: DVKVTQSSRYLVKRTGEKVFLECVQDMDHENMFWYRQDPGLGLRLIYFSYDVKMKEKGDIPEGYSVSREKKERFSLILESASTNQTSMYLCASSLFASGRAPYEQYFGPGTRLTVT.

This clonotype was picked up many times. The chain carries TRBV29-1 and TRBJ1-5, with D possibly matching TRBD1 (5 bases). CDR3 length equals 14 residues. Germline lookup yields CDR1 SQVTM and CDR2 ANQGSEA. The V end was cut by 7 bases, the J end by 0 bases, with 13 bases between. This CDR3 reads CSATQGYSNQPQHF. CDR3 coding DNA: TGCAGCGCCACCCAGGGATATAGCAATCAGCCCCAGCATTTT.